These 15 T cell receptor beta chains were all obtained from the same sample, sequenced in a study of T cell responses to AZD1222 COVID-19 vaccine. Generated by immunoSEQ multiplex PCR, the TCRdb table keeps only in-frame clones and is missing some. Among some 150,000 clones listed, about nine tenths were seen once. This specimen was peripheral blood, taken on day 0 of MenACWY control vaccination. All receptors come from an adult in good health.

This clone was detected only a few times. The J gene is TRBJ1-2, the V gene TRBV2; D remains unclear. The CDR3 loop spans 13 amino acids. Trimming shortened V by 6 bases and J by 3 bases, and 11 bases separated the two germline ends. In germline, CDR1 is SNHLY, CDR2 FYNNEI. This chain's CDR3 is CASRDDGHYGYTF. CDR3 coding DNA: TGTGCCAGCAGAGACGACGGGCACTATGGCTACACCTTC.

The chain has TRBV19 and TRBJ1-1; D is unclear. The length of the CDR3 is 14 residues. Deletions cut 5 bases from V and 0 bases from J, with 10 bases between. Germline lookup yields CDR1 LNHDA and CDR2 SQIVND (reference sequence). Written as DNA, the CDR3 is TGTGCCAGTAGTCCCGGCCGGATGAACACTGAAGCTTTCTTT. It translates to CASSPGRMNTEAFF.

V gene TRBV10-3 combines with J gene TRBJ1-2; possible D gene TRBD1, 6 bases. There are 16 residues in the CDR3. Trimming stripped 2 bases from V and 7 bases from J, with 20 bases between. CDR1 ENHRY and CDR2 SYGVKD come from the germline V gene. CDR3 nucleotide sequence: TGTGCCATCAGTGAGGGGCAGGGGATGCGGTTGGTTGGCTACACCTTC. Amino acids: CAISEGQGMRLVGYTF.

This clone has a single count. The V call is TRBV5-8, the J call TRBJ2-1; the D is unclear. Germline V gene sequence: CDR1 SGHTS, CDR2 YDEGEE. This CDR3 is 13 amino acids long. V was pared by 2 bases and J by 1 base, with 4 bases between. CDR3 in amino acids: CASSLRSYNEQFF. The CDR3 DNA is TGTGCCAGCAGCTTAAGGTCCTACAATGAGCAGTTCTTC.

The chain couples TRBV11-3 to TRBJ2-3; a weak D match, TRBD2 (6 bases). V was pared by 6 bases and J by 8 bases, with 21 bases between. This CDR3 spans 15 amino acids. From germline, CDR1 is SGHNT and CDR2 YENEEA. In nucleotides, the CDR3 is TGTGCCAGCAGTTTCAGCGGAGGGGTCGGCTTTACGCAGTATTTT. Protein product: CASSFSGGVGFTQYF.

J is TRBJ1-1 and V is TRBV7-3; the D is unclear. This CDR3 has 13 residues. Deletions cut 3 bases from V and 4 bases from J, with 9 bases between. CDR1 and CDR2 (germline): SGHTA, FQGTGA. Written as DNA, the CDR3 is TGTGCCAGCAGCTTTGGTGAGGCCACTGAAGCTTTCTTT. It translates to CASSFGEATEAFF.

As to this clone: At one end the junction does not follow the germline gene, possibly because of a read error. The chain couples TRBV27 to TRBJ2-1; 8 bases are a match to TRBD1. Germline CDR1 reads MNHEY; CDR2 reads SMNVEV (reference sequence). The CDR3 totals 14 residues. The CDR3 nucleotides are TGTGCCAGCAGGGGACAGGTCTCCCACAATGAGCAGTTCTTC. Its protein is CASRGQVSHNEQFF.

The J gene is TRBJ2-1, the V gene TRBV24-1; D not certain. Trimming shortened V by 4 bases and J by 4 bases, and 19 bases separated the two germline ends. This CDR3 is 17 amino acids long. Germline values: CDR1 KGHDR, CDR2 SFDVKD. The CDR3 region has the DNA TGTGCCACCAGTGACCCTGGGCGCGGAATTGGGTACAATGAGCAGTTCTTC. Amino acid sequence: CATSDPGRGIGYNEQFF.

The CDR3 region is CAWRAAGRGYTF. Written as DNA, the CDR3 is TGTGCCTGGAGAGCCGCGGGGCGTGGCTACACCTTC. The chain is built from TRBV30 and TRBJ1-2; D may be TRBD1 (5 bases). Germline assignment: CDR1 GTSNPN and CDR2 SVGIG (reference sequence). This CDR3 spans 12 amino acids. V lost 3 bases and J lost 7, with 12 bases in between.

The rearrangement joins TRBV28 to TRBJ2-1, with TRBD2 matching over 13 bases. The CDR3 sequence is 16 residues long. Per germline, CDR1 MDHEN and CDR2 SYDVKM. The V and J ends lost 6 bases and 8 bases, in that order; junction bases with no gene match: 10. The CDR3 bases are TGTGCCAGCAGCCCCACACTAGCGGGAGGGCCCCATGAGCAGTTCTTC. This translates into CASSPTLAGGPHEQFF.

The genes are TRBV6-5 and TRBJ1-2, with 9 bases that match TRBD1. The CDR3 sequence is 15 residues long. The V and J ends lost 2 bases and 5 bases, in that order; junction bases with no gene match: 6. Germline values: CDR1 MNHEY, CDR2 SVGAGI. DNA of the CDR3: TGTGCCAGCAGTTACACCCCCGACAGGGGGTATGGCTACACCTTC. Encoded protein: CASSYTPDRGYGYTF.

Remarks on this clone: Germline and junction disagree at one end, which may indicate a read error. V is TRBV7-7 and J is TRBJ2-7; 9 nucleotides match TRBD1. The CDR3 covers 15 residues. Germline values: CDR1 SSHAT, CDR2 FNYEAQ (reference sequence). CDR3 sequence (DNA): TGTGCTAGCAGCTTAGAGACAGGGGGTGTCTACGAGCAGTACTTC. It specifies CASSLETGGVYEQYF.

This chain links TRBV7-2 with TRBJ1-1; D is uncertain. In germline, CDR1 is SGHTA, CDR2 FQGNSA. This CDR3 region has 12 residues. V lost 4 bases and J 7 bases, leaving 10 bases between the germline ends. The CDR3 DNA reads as TGTGCCAGCAGCTCCAGACACGTTGAAGCTTTCTTT. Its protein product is CASSSRHVEAFF.

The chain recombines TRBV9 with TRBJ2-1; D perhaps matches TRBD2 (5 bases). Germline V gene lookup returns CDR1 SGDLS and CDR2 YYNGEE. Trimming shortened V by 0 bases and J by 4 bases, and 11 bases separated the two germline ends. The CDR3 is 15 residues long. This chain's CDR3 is CASSVGASRYNEQFF. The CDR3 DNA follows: TGTGCCAGCAGCGTAGGCGCTAGCAGATACAATGAGCAGTTCTTC.

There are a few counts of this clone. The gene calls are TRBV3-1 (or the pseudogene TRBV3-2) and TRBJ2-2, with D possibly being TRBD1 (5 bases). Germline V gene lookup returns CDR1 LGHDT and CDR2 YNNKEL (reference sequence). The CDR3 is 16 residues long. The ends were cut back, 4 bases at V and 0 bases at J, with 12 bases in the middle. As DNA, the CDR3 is TGTGCCAGCAGCCCCCGACAGCTAACGAACACCGGGGAGCTGTTTTTT. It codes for CASSPRQLTNTGELFF.